This TCR beta chain was profiled in a study of cytomegalovirus exposure and HLA in healthy donors. This clone was detected a few times. Profiled with immunoSEQ multiplex PCR; TCRdb holds only in-frame clones, not every one. The sample holds some 56,000 clones, approximately 93% seen once. Germline CDR1 reads MGHDK; CDR2 reads SYGVNS. This CDR3 comprises 14 residues. The V gene end was trimmed by 1 base and the J gene end by 7 bases; junction bases not matched to a gene: 0. The sample comprised PBMCs. This chain connects TRBV25-1 to TRBJ1-4, with 10 bases that match TRBD1. This clonotype was sampled from a woman aged 18-29 years in good health and CMV-seropositive. CDR3 sequence: CASSEWTGGEKLFF. CDR3 DNA sequence: TGTGCCAGCAGTGAATGGACAGGGGGTGAAAAACTGTTTTTT.